This entry is about one T cell receptor (beta chain). What it binds is unknown. The sample belongs to a study of shared clonotypes between healthy human individuals. Regarding the study as a whole: Deeper or shallower sequencing was expected to change how clonotypes are shared among donors.

The naive CD8 population came from CD45RO-negative cells selected for CCR7, without terminally differentiated effector memory CD45RA+ cells. The donors were all Caucasian adults (living in Nashville, Tennessee). In replicate PCRs of sorted subsets, approximately 210 ng DNA, approximately 32,000 T cell genomes, was used. The method was immunoSEQ multiplex PCR; TCRdb's version includes in-frame clones alone and lacks a portion of them. Among millions of clones listed, about 94% were seen once. Germline assignment: CDR1 MNHEY and CDR2 SMNVEV (reference sequence). CDR3 length: 13 residues. V lost 10 bases, J lost 3 bases, and 15 bases lay in between.

The chain combines TRBV27 with TRBJ1-1; possible D gene TRBD1, 5 bases. The specimen was naive CD8+ T cells sorted from blood. The source of this sequence is a man aged 18 to 29 in good health. CDR3 region: CATRGGAHTEAFF. Written as DNA, the CDR3 is TGTGCCACCCGAGGAGGGGCCCACACTGAAGCTTTCTTT.